This TCR beta chain came from a study of CD8+ T cells in alopecia areata. Regarding the study as a whole: Because one nonresponder was included, the link of baseline CD8+ expansion to response is considered uncertain.

V was shortened by 7 bases and J by 6 bases, with 9 bases between the two germline ends. The germline gives CDR1 SQVTM, CDR2 ANQGSEA. The CDR3 length is 11 residues. Following extraction, RNA underwent reverse transcription to cDNA, which served as the sequencing template. Generated by immunoSEQ multiplex PCR, the TCRdb table keeps only in-frame clones and is missing some. Of 160,000 or so clones listed, about two thirds are singletons. The table lists this clone with a few counts. Its antigen is as yet unknown. Documented treatment: oral pan-JAK inhibitor, 5-10 mg twice daily. This TCR came from a human donor with alopecia areata. V and J are TRBV29-1 and TRBJ2-2; D unresolved. The material sequenced was CD4+ T cells sorted from blood, taken at week 4, from a patient treated with tofacitinib. CDR3 DNA sequence: TGCAGCGCCACCCTGCCCGGGGAGCTGTTTTTT. As protein: CSATLPGELFF.